The 29 T cell receptor beta chains given below trace back to one sample, sequenced in a study of blood T cell repertoires in COVID-19. Generated by immunoSEQ multiplex PCR, the TCRdb table keeps only in-frame clones and is missing some. The repertoire holds about 160,000 clones, roughly 89% seen once, with 9% to 12% in the top ten. The sequenced sample was peripheral blood. All receptors derive from a woman in her 70s with COVID-19, enrolled during active disease.

The chain has TRBV4-2 and TRBJ1-5; no firm D call. The germline V and J ends were trimmed by 4 bases and 7 bases, with 17 bases remaining between them. Per the germline V gene, CDR1 is LGHNA and CDR2 is YNFKEQ. The CDR3 covers 15 residues. Here the CDR3 DNA reads TGTGCCAGCAGCCCTCAACGGGGAAGTGGACAGCCCCAGCATTTT. It encodes CASSPQRGSGQPQHF.

This chain joins TRBV28 and TRBJ1-1; no firm D call. Germline CDR1 MDHEN, CDR2 SYDVKM. The CDR3 has 16 amino acids. V dropped 0 bases and J dropped 2 bases, with 13 bases sitting between them. CDR3 sequence (DNA): TGTGCCAGCAGTTTATGGTGGCGGAAACTTAACACTGAAGCTTTCTTT. Its translation is CASSLWWRKLNTEAFF.

The chain joins TRBV10-3 to TRBJ1-6; possible D gene TRBD1, 6 bases. The ends were cut back, 7 bases at V and 0 bases at J, with 10 bases in the middle. In germline, CDR1 is ENHRY, CDR2 SYGVKD. This CDR3 has 15 amino acids. CDR3 protein: CAINLRGSYNSPLHF. The CDR3 nucleotides read TGTGCCATCAACCTCAGGGGCTCCTATAATTCACCCCTCCACTTT.

The V gene is TRBV5-1, the J gene TRBJ1-1, with TRBD1 matching over 8 bases. The germline gives CDR1 SGHRS, CDR2 YFSETQ. This CDR3 has 13 amino acids. J lost 3 bases, V lost 4 bases, and 2 bases had no gene match. CDR3 nucleotide sequence: TGCGCCAGCAGCGTGGACAGGGACACTGAAGCTTTCTTT. Translation: CASSVDRDTEAFF. Based on the CDR3 plus reference TRBV5-1 and TRBJ1-1, the full variable domain is KAGVTQTPRYLIKTRGQQVTLSCSPISGHRSVSWYQQTPGQGLQFLFEYFSETQRNKGNFPGRFSGRQFSNSRSEMNVSTLELGDSALYLCASSVDRDTEAFFGQGTRLTVV.

This clone has more than one count but fewer than ten. The chain combines TRBV29-1 with TRBJ2-7; D remains ambiguous. The germline V and J ends were trimmed by 5 bases and 0 bases, with 11 bases remaining between them. This CDR3 is built from 13 residues. The germline CDR1 and CDR2 sequences are SQVTM and ANQGSEA. The CDR3 DNA sequence: TGCAGCGTTTTCCAGGTTGGCTCCTACGAGCAGTACTTC. Translated, it gives CSVFQVGSYEQYF.

The rearrangement links TRBV28 to TRBJ2-5, with 8 bases fitting TRBD2. Germline V gives CDR1 MDHEN, CDR2 SYDVKM. V was pared by 5 bases and J by 4 bases, with 9 bases of the junction left unmatched. The CDR3 extends over 15 amino acids. The CDR3 protein is CASSPQAGGRETQYF. CDR3 DNA: TGTGCCAGCAGTCCACAGGCGGGGGGACGAGAGACCCAGTACTTC.

The J gene is TRBJ1-2, the V gene TRBV5-4; D possibly corresponds to TRBD1 (6 bases). The CDR3 has 14 amino acids. V gave up 0 bases and J gave up 7 bases, with 13 bases separating them. Germline loops: CDR1 SGHNT, CDR2 YYREEE (reference sequence). This CDR3 is CASSLDRERGGYTF. The DNA for the CDR3 is TGTGCCAGCAGCTTGGACAGGGAAAGGGGTGGCTACACCTTC.

The rearrangement joins TRBV18 to TRBJ2-5; unclear D gene. Germline CDR1 is KGHSH and CDR2 is LQKENI. The CDR3 is 13 amino acids. The ends were cut back, 5 bases at V and 2 bases at J, with 9 bases in the middle. The CDR3 DNA sequence: TGTGCCAGCTCAGCCCAGGTTCAAGAGACCCAGTACTTC. Protein product: CASSAQVQETQYF.

V gene TRBV7-6 combines with J gene TRBJ2-6; 13 positions agree with TRBD2. From germline, CDR1 is SGHVS and CDR2 FNYEAQ. J lost 2 bases, V lost 1 base, and 2 bases had no gene match. CDR3 length equals 18 residues. The CDR3 DNA sequence: TGTGCCAGCAGCTTAGTACTAGCGGGGGGGCCTGGGGCCAACGTCCTGACTTTC. Protein sequence: CASSLVLAGGPGANVLTF.

The CDR3 reads CASSQDPRGGLEKLFF. Here the CDR3 DNA reads TGTGCCAGCAGCCAAGATCCCAGAGGGGGATTGGAAAAACTGTTTTTT. The rearrangement joins TRBV3-1 (or the pseudogene TRBV3-2) to TRBJ1-4, with D possibly being TRBD1 (6 bases). Per the germline V gene, CDR1 is LGHDT and CDR2 is YNNKEL (reference sequence). This CDR3 is built from 16 residues. Trimming removed 0 bases at V and 8 bases at J, with 16 bases between.

The V and J genes are TRBV15 and TRBJ1-4; the match to TRBD1 covers 9 bases. Germline V gene sequence: CDR1 LNHNV, CDR2 YYDKDF (reference sequence). V lost 1 base, J lost 5 bases, and 8 bases stayed unmatched. The length of the CDR3 is 17 residues. The CDR3 loop is CATSRGQGESLNEKLFF. The CDR3 nucleotides are TGTGCCACCAGCAGAGGACAGGGGGAATCCCTAAATGAAAAACTGTTTTTT. Full variable domain (remainder filled in from reference TRBV15 and TRBJ1-4): DAMVIQNPRYQVTQFGKPVTLSCSQTLNHNVMYWYQQKSSQAPKLLFHYYDKDFNNEADTPDNFQSRRPNTSFCFLDIRSPGLGDTAMYLCATSRGQGESLNEKLFFGSGTQLSVL.

The chain links TRBV11-2 to TRBJ2-5, with 8 bases aligning to TRBD2. The CDR3 length is 13 residues. V trimming: 5 bases; J trimming: 4 bases; junction bases outside the gene matches: 3. Germline CDR1 SGHAT, CDR2 FQNNGV. The CDR3 protein is CASSGGLGETQYF. CDR3 bases: TGTGCCAGCAGCGGGGGACTAGGAGAGACCCAGTACTTC.

In this sample, this clone turned up once. This chain joins TRBV5-6 and TRBJ2-3; D is perhaps TRBD2 (5 bases). CDR1 and CDR2 (germline): SGHDT, YYEEEE. V shed 4 bases and J shed 2 bases, with 11 bases lying between them. The length of the CDR3 is 14 residues. This CDR3 is CASSASTHTDTQYF. DNA for the CDR3: TGTGCCAGCAGCGCTAGCACTCACACAGATACGCAGTATTTT.

The V call is TRBV4-1, the J call TRBJ1-2; 10 nucleotides align to TRBD1. From germline, CDR1 is MGHRA and CDR2 YSYEKL. The V gene end was trimmed by 5 bases and the J gene end by 8 bases; junction bases not matched to a gene: 11. The CDR3 is 15 residues long. The CDR3 spells CASSKNPGQGQGYTF. DNA for the CDR3: TGCGCCAGCAGCAAAAATCCGGGACAGGGGCAAGGCTACACCTTC.

This chain joins TRBV30 and TRBJ1-2, with D maybe TRBD1 (5 bases). The germline V and J ends were trimmed by 3 bases and 9 bases, with 14 bases remaining between them. Germline V CDR1 and CDR2: GTSNPN, SVGIG (reference sequence). The CDR3 spans 12 residues. CDR3 nucleotides: TGTGCCTGGAGAGAAGGGAGGGGCAGCTACACCTTC. The encoded protein is CAWREGRGSYTF.

The chain combines TRBV9 with TRBJ2-3; TRBD2 agrees at 8 bases. This CDR3 is built from 15 residues. The trim removed 0 bases at V and 6 bases at J, leaving 6 bases unmatched. Germline values: CDR1 SGDLS, CDR2 YYNGEE. As DNA, the CDR3 is TGTGCCAGCAGCGTAGGAGCGGGGGCAATGGATACGCAGTATTTT. Protein product: CASSVGAGAMDTQYF.

The chain carries TRBV6-5 and TRBJ2-2; no firm D call. CDR3 size: 16 residues. V was pared by 0 bases and J by 3 bases, with 11 bases between. Germline V lookup: CDR1 MNHEY, CDR2 SVGAGI. The CDR3 loop reads CASSYSRDRDTGELFF. In DNA, the CDR3 is TGTGCCAGCAGTTACTCGAGAGATAGAGACACCGGGGAGCTGTTTTTT.

This chain joins TRBV30 and TRBJ2-1, with D unresolved. V was clipped by 0 bases and J by 5 bases, with 11 bases between them. The CDR3 contains 14 residues. The V gene's germline CDR1 is GTSNPN and CDR2 SVGIG (reference sequence). The CDR3: CAWSVLSRNNEQFF. The CDR3, as DNA: TGTGCCTGGAGTGTACTGAGTCGAAACAATGAGCAGTTCTTC.

The rearrangement joins TRBV7-6 to TRBJ2-2, with 8 positions matching TRBD2. Germline V gene sequence: CDR1 SGHVS, CDR2 FNYEAQ. J lost 4 bases, V lost 6 bases, and 28 bases had no gene match. The CDR3 contains 22 residues. In nucleotides, the CDR3 is TGTGCCAGCAGAAGATCGCTAGGAGGGGCAACGGGGGGGCCAAGTAGCACCGGGGAGCTGTTTTTT. Amino acids: CASRRSLGGATGGPSSTGELFF.

Written as DNA, the CDR3 is TGTGCCAGCAGTGAAGGAGCGGCCAACTATGGCTACACCTTC. It codes for CASSEGAANYGYTF. The chain has TRBV6-1 and TRBJ1-2; no clear D gene. This CDR3 comprises 14 residues. Germline CDR1 is MNHNS and CDR2 is SASEGT. V dropped 1 base and J dropped 2 bases, with 8 bases sitting between them.

V is TRBV28 and J is TRBJ1-2, with 8 positions matching TRBD1. CDR1 and CDR2 from the germline V gene are MDHEN and SYDVKM. Trimming removed 7 bases from V and 8 bases from J; junction bases left unmatched: 12. The CDR3 length is 14 residues. The CDR3 coding sequence is TGTGCCAGCACTAACCCGGACAGGGCAGGAGGCTACACCTTC. It specifies CASTNPDRAGGYTF.

The CDR3 DNA follows: TGTGCCAGCACCAGGACTCAGAGGACGAACACTGAAGCTTTCTTT. Translation: CASTRTQRTNTEAFF. V is TRBV28 and J is TRBJ1-1; D is unclear. CDR1 is MDHEN, CDR2 SYDVKM, per germline. CDR3 length: 15 residues. Between the trimmed V and J ends, which lost 7 bases and 1 base, there was a span of 16 bases.

The rearrangement uses TRBV4-2 and TRBJ2-3, with 8 bases fitting TRBD2. The CDR3 totals 14 residues. Germline CDR1 reads LGHNA; CDR2 reads YNFKEQ. Trimming took 3 bases from V and 4 from J; bases not matched to a gene: 3. CDR3 nucleotides: TGTGCCAGCAGCCAGGCGACTAGCGCAGATACGCAGTATTTT. This encodes CASSQATSADTQYF.

CDR3 amino acids: CASSQVANYGYTF. The CDR3 nucleotides are TGTGCCAGCAGCCAAGTAGCTAACTATGGCTACACCTTC. This chain uses TRBV3-1 (or the pseudogene TRBV3-2) with TRBJ1-2; no clear D. This CDR3 comprises 13 residues. The germline V and J ends were trimmed by 1 base and 0 bases, with 3 bases remaining between them. The germline V gene has CDR1 LGHDT and CDR2 YNNKEL (reference sequence).

Comment on this clone: The same CDR3 arises from other DNA sequences in this sample as well. The genes are TRBV18 and TRBJ2-7; 9 nucleotides match TRBD1. The trim removed 3 bases at V and 4 bases at J, leaving 4 bases unmatched. Germline values: CDR1 KGHSH, CDR2 LQKENI. The CDR3 spans 14 residues. CDR3 nucleotides: TGTGCCAGCTCACCCGGGACAGGGCCTTACGAGCAGTACTTC. This codes for CASSPGTGPYEQYF.

This chain connects TRBV11-2 to TRBJ1-4; D call uncertain. The CDR3 loop spans 15 amino acids. Trimming removed 5 bases from V and 3 bases from J, with 13 bases in between. Germline CDR1 reads SGHAT; CDR2 reads FQNNGV. The CDR3 bases are TGTGCCAGCAGCACACGAACACAAGCTAATGAAAAACTGTTTTTT. This translates into CASSTRTQANEKLFF.

The CDR3 loop reads CASSYRVGLVSTGELFF. CDR3 coding DNA: TGTGCCAGCAGTTATAGGGTAGGACTAGTATCCACCGGGGAGCTGTTTTTT. The V and J genes are TRBV6-2 or TRBV6-3 and TRBJ2-2; 7 bases match TRBD2. CDR3 size: 17 residues. Unmatched junction bases numbered 11, after V lost 3 bases and J lost 4 bases. The germline gives CDR1 MNHEY, CDR2 SVGEGT.

The chain carries TRBV5-4 and TRBJ1-2; no clear D gene. The V gene lost 4 bases and the J gene lost 1 base, with 14 bases spanning the gap. Looked up from germline, CDR1 is SGHNT and CDR2 is YYREEE (reference sequence). The CDR3 sequence is 15 residues long. The CDR3 sequence: CASSTGEAINYGYTF. DNA of the CDR3: TGTGCCAGCAGCACTGGGGAGGCGATTAACTATGGCTACACCTTC.

The chain combines TRBV27 with TRBJ2-1, with TRBD1 as a possible D gene (6 bases). V was trimmed by 6 bases and J by 1 base, leaving 19 bases between them. The CDR3 spans 17 residues. Germline CDR1 is MNHEY and CDR2 is SMNVEV (reference sequence). The CDR3 DNA sequence: TGTGCCAGCAGCTCCCAGCTGACAGGTCAGTCCTACAATGAGCAGTTCTTC. This encodes CASSSQLTGQSYNEQFF.